The 26 T cell receptor beta chains listed next were all sequenced from one sample in a study of blood T cell repertoires in COVID-19. Profiled with immunoSEQ multiplex PCR; TCRdb holds only in-frame clones, not every one. The data hold roughly 130,000 clones, with roughly 84% observed a single time. Material for sequencing was peripheral blood. All receptors derive from a young man with COVID-19, enrolled during active disease.

The chain uses TRBV7-2 and TRBJ2-7; D gene ambiguous. Deletions cut 2 bases from V and 7 bases from J, with 15 bases between. The CDR3 totals 14 residues. The germline CDR1 and CDR2 sequences are SGHTA and FQGNSA. The CDR3 reads CASSLPFRFREQYF. In nucleotides, the CDR3 is TGTGCCAGCAGCTTACCTTTTCGGTTTCGTGAGCAGTACTTC.

The chain recombines TRBV10-2 with TRBJ2-2, with D hard to call. Germline-derived CDR1 and CDR2 are WSHSY and SAAADI. The CDR3 spans 13 residues. Trimming pared 6 bases from V and 5 bases from J, leaving 10 bases between. In DNA form, the CDR3 reads TGCGCCAGCAGGCTCCTAGATACCGGGGAGCTGTTTTTT. Its translation is CASRLLDTGELFF.

This chain uses TRBV14 with TRBJ2-2; D not resolved. The CDR3 has 15 amino acids. The germline CDR1 and CDR2 sequences are SGHDN and FVKESK. V was shortened by 1 base and J by 4 bases, with 10 bases between the two germline ends. The CDR3 reads CASSQATPGTGELFF. In DNA form, the CDR3 reads TGTGCCAGCAGCCAAGCCACCCCGGGCACCGGGGAGCTGTTTTTT.

As DNA, the CDR3 is TGTGCCAGCAGGCAGGCCGAGTTGTTCACAGATACGCAGTATTTT. It codes for CASRQAELFTDTQYF. The rearrangement joins TRBV28 to TRBJ2-3; D uncertain. Trimming cost V 6 bases and J 2 bases, with 15 bases left between them. The CDR3 has 15 residues. Germline CDR1 and CDR2: MDHEN and SYDVKM.

V is TRBV7-6 and J is TRBJ2-2, with TRBD2 matching over 13 bases. This CDR3 comprises 16 residues. CDR1 SGHVS and CDR2 FNYEAQ come from the germline V gene. V lost 6 bases to trimming and J lost 8 bases; unmatched junction nucleotides: 9. CDR3 amino acids: CASRLGTSGKGGELFF. CDR3 bases: TGTGCCAGCAGACTGGGGACTAGCGGGAAAGGGGGGGAGCTGTTTTTT.

CDR3 region: CASSSGQGAGEQYF. CDR3 coding DNA: TGTGCCAGCAGTTCCGGACAGGGGGCGGGGGAGCAGTACTTC. The rearrangement uses TRBV28 and TRBJ2-7; 11 nucleotides agree with TRBD1. The CDR3 has 14 residues. Germline V gene lookup returns CDR1 MDHEN and CDR2 SYDVKM. After removal of 4 bases from V and 7 bases from J, the junction contained 6 bases not matched to a gene.

V usage is TRBV10-3 and J usage is TRBJ2-1, with D perhaps matching TRBD2 (6 bases). Germline CDR1 and CDR2: ENHRY and SYGVKD. The ends were cut back, 2 bases at V and 9 bases at J, with 8 bases in the middle. The CDR3 extends over 12 amino acids. The CDR3 nucleotides read TGTGCCATCAGTGAGGAGGAGGGTGAGCAGTTCTTC. This sequence encodes CAISEEEGEQFF.

The table lists this clone with a count of one. The J gene is TRBJ1-6, the V gene TRBV2, with no clear D. The CDR3 is made up of 15 amino acids. The germline V gene has CDR1 SNHLY and CDR2 FYNNEI. With 3 bases removed from V and 0 bases from J, the gap between germline ends came to 6 bases. The CDR3 coding sequence is TGTGCCAGCAGTGAGTCAGGCTCCTATAATTCACCCCTCCACTTT. Its translation: CASSESGSYNSPLHF.

V is TRBV29-1 and J is TRBJ2-7; perhaps TRBD2 as D (6 bases). The CDR3 covers 15 residues. V lost 4 bases to trimming and J lost 2 bases, with 18 bases between them. The germline V gene encodes CDR1 SQVTM and CDR2 ANQGSEA. CDR3 sequence reads: CSVGARDSPTYEQYF. Written as DNA, the CDR3 is TGCAGCGTTGGCGCCCGGGACTCACCGACCTACGAGCAGTACTTC.

The V gene is TRBV19, the J gene TRBJ2-5; 8 nucleotides line up with TRBD1. Germline CDR1 is LNHDA and CDR2 is SQIVND (reference sequence). Trimming took 1 base from V and 4 from J; bases not matched to a gene: 11. CDR3 size: 17 residues. CDR3 sequence: CASSIGGRGPRGETQYF. The DNA of the CDR3 is TGTGCCAGTAGTATAGGGGGCAGGGGGCCCAGAGGAGAGACCCAGTACTTC. The full variable domain, in which reference TRBV19 and TRBJ2-5 provide the parts outside the CDR3, is DGGITQSPKYLFRKEGQNVTLSCEQNLNHDAMYWYRQDPGQGLRLIYYSQIVNDFQKGDIAEGYSVSREKKESFPLTVTSAQKNPTAFYLCASSIGGRGPRGETQYFGPGTRLLVL.

The chain links TRBV19 to TRBJ1-2; D unclear. CDR3 size: 14 residues. Trimming removed 7 bases at V and 0 bases at J, with 12 bases between. Germline assignment: CDR1 LNHDA and CDR2 SQIVND (reference sequence). This chain's CDR3 is CASKKQATNYGYTF. CDR3 nucleotides: TGTGCCAGTAAGAAGCAAGCCACTAACTATGGCTACACCTTC.

The chain uses TRBV19 and TRBJ2-2; D unclear. The ends were cut back, 7 bases at V and 4 bases at J, with 13 bases in the middle. The V gene's germline CDR1 is LNHDA and CDR2 SQIVND (reference sequence). The CDR3 runs to 14 residues. CDR3 nucleotide sequence: TGTGCCAGTACCTTGACTTCCCTCACCGGGGAGCTGTTTTTT. Amino acid sequence: CASTLTSLTGELFF.

V usage is TRBV18 and J usage is TRBJ1-2; 7 positions match TRBD1. The CDR3 spans 16 residues. Trimming cost V 5 bases and J 4 bases; bases outside gene matches: 13. CDR1 and CDR2 from the germline V gene are KGHSH and LQKENI. CDR3 protein: CASSARLDRDGYGYTF. CDR3 coding DNA: TGTGCCAGCTCAGCACGCTTAGACAGGGATGGCTATGGCTACACCTTC.

V and J are TRBV6-1 and TRBJ1-5; TRBD1 matches 8 bases. V was clipped by 5 bases and J by 0 bases; unmatched bases: 3. Germline CDR1 reads MNHNS; CDR2 reads SASEGT. This CDR3 is 15 amino acids long. The CDR3: CASSWGQDSNQPQHF. The CDR3, as DNA: TGTGCCAGCAGTTGGGGACAGGATAGCAATCAGCCCCAGCATTTT.

DNA for the CDR3: TGTGCCTGGACGCGGGGACAGGGTGACACAGATACGCAGTATTTT. It encodes CAWTRGQGDTDTQYF. This chain joins TRBV30 and TRBJ2-3, with 9 bases lining up with TRBD1. This CDR3 spans 15 amino acids. Germline V gives CDR1 GTSNPN, CDR2 SVGIG (reference sequence). After removal of 4 bases from V and 2 bases from J, the junction contained 7 bases not matched to a gene.

V is TRBV5-1 and J is TRBJ1-1; a weak D match, TRBD1 (6 bases). The CDR3 extends over 14 amino acids. V lost 2 bases, J lost 7 bases, and 15 bases lay in between. CDR1 is SGHRS, CDR2 YFSETQ, per germline. CDR3 protein: CASSLGQSKIEAFF. The CDR3 DNA sequence: TGCGCCAGCAGCTTAGGACAGTCGAAAATTGAAGCTTTCTTT.

This clone occurred once. A junction boundary mismatches the germline segment, possibly from a read error. CDR3 in amino acids: CASSLGGGGEQFF. The CDR3 region has the DNA TGTGCTAGCAGCTTAGGAGGGGGGGGTGAGCAGTTCTTC. V usage is TRBV7-7 and J usage is TRBJ2-1; D may be TRBD2 (7 bases). The germline V gene encodes CDR1 SSHAT and CDR2 FNYEAQ (reference sequence). The CDR3 sequence is 13 residues long.

The CDR3, as DNA: TGTGCCAGCAGGGGGGGGGCCGAAGCCGGGGAGCTGTTTTTT. Translation: CASRGGAEAGELFF. This rearrangement joins TRBV11-1 to TRBJ2-2; D possibly corresponds to TRBD2 (7 bases). Germline V gives CDR1 SGHAT, CDR2 FQDESV (reference sequence). The CDR3 has 14 amino acids. V lost 6 bases and J lost 6, with 14 bases in between.

The rearrangement uses TRBV5-5 and TRBJ2-7; D might be TRBD1 (7 bases). The V end was cut by 6 bases, the J end by 4 bases, with 32 bases between. This CDR3 region has 19 residues. Germline CDR1 is SGHKS and CDR2 is YYEKEE (reference sequence). The CDR3 protein is CASTRQGQRRLGGTYEQYF. The CDR3, as DNA: TGTGCCAGCACCCGACAGGGACAGCGACGACTAGGAGGAACTTACGAGCAGTACTTC.

This clone showed up just a few times. The chain employs TRBV6-6 and TRBJ2-3; tentative D call: TRBD1 (5 bases). V lost 7 bases to trimming and J lost 6 bases, with 11 bases between them. Germline CDR1 MNHNY, CDR2 SVGAGI (reference sequence). CDR3 length equals 12 residues. The CDR3 DNA follows: TGTGCCAGCAACCCTCCAGGGGATACGCAGTATTTT. Its translation is CASNPPGDTQYF.

The sample holds a few counts of this clone. V gene TRBV28 combines with J gene TRBJ1-3, with 7 bases matching TRBD1. Germline assignment: CDR1 MDHEN and CDR2 SYDVKM. Trimming removed 3 bases from V and 4 bases from J; junction bases left unmatched: 3. This CDR3 spans 14 amino acids. CDR3 sequence reads: CASSLDRRGNTIYF. The CDR3 nucleotides are TGTGCCAGCAGTTTGGACAGGCGGGGAAACACCATATATTTT.

The chain recombines TRBV5-4 with TRBJ1-1; the D gene is possibly TRBD1 (6 bases). Per germline, CDR1 SGHNT and CDR2 YYREEE (reference sequence). The CDR3 runs 16 residues. The V end lost 4 bases, the J end lost 1 base, and 17 bases lay between the germline ends. This CDR3 is CASSTATQGQNTEAFF. The DNA of the CDR3 is TGTGCCAGCAGCACGGCAACCCAGGGGCAGAACACTGAAGCTTTCTTT.

The V gene is TRBV28, the J gene TRBJ1-1, with 7 bases aligning to TRBD1. The CDR3 is 12 residues long. The germline V gene has CDR1 MDHEN and CDR2 SYDVKM. Trimming took 10 bases from V and 4 from J; bases not matched to a gene: 6. CDR3 region: CATLTGVTEAFF. CDR3 nucleotide sequence: TGTGCCACCCTAACAGGGGTCACTGAAGCTTTCTTT.

The chain uses TRBV6-2 or TRBV6-3 and TRBJ2-7; the D gene is possibly TRBD2 (6 bases). In germline, CDR1 is MNHEY, CDR2 SVGEGT. The ends were cut back, 2 bases at V and 4 bases at J, with 18 bases in the middle. This CDR3 has 16 residues. The CDR3 nucleotides are TGTGCCAGCAGTTACGCTGCGGGGTCGCTGGGGTACGAGCAGTACTTC. It translates to CASSYAAGSLGYEQYF.

This rearrangement joins TRBV2 to TRBJ1-6; 7 positions match TRBD1. The CDR3 is made up of 14 amino acids. Germline V lookup: CDR1 SNHLY, CDR2 FYNNEI. The V and J ends lost 8 bases and 7 bases, in that order; junction bases with no gene match: 8. CDR3 bases: TGTGCCAGCTCCGGGGAACAGGGGAATTCACCCCTCCACTTT. Protein: CASSGEQGNSPLHF. The complete variable domain, with remaining parts taken from reference TRBV2 and TRBJ1-6, reads EPEVTQTPSHQVTQMGQEVILRCVPISNHLYFYWYRQILGQKVEFLVSFYNNEISEKSEIFDDQFSVERPDGSNFTLKIRSTKLEDSAMYFCASSGEQGNSPLHFGNGTRLTVT.

This clone was found a few times. The chain couples TRBV6-2 or TRBV6-3 to TRBJ2-3, with TRBD2 matching 8 bases. V lost 5 bases, J lost 4 bases, and 8 bases stayed unmatched. Germline CDR1 is MNHEY and CDR2 is SVGEGT. CDR3 length equals 15 residues. The CDR3, as DNA: TGTGCCAGCAGTCGGGGACTAGAGAGTTCAGATACGCAGTATTTT. Translated: CASSRGLESSDTQYF.